This is a list of T cell receptor beta chains from one sample in a study of type 1 regulatory T cells. From the reads, TCRdb called clonotypes with MiXCR, one entry per CDR3 protein. The sample gives over 90,000 distinct CDR3 sequences, roughly 31% of which show up once; less than 2.5% is in the top ten. The sequencing sample was made of CD4+ T cells, either the whole sample or a sorted fraction (not recorded which). The receptor source for this set is a human donor in good health. Both conserved end residues are part of each CDR3. The D gene is left open where the match is weak. Part of the rows lack a size; the others show once, few, many or a class for expanded clones.

V	D	size	J	DNA	CDR3
TRBV7-2	TRBD2	few	TRBJ2-5	TGTGCCAGCAGCCGGGGGGTGCAAGAGACCCAGTACTTC	CASSRGVQETQYF
TRBV12-3/TRBV12-4	-	few	TRBJ2-5	TGTGCCAGCAGCGGAGAGACCCAGTACTTC	CASSGETQYF
TRBV7-2	-	-	TRBJ2-5	TGTGCCAGCAGCTTAGTCCGGTTCGGACCCCCTGACTTC	CASSLVRFGPPDF
TRBV5-1	-	few	TRBJ2-3	TGCGCCAGCAGCCCGTCCCCCCCAGATACGCAGTATTTT	CASSPSPPDTQYF
TRBV5-1	TRBD2	-	TRBJ2-7	TGCGCCAGCAGCTTCACGGCCGGCGCACTAGCGGGAGTACAAGAGCAGTACTTC	CASSFTAGALAGVQEQYF
TRBV6-1	TRBD1	-	TRBJ1-5	TGTGCCAGCAGTGAACCCATCGGACAGGCCCTCAATCAGCTCCAGCATTTT	CASSEPIGQALNQLQHF
TRBV7-2	-	few	TRBJ2-3	TGTGCCAGCAGCTCCCGTAGAAGCGCCAGCACAGATACGCAGTATTTT	CASSSRRSASTDTQYF
TRBV19	-	few	TRBJ2-2	TGTGCCAGTAGAGCTAGGCGCGACACCGGGGAGCTGTTTTTT	CASRARRDTGELFF
TRBV5-4	-	-	TRBJ2-3	TGTGCCAGCAGCTTGGAAGGTAGCGAATACACAGATACGCAGTATTTT	CASSLEGSEYTDTQYF
TRBV20-1	TRBD2	few	TRBJ2-7	TGCAGTGCTGCTAGCGGGAGGGCCCGCGTTGAGCAGTACTTC	CSAASGRARVEQYF
TRBV10-3	-	-	TRBJ1-6	TGTGCCATCAGTGAGTCGGCACAAGCGGGAGGTTCACCCCTCCACTTT	CAISESAQAGGSPLHF
TRBV7-9	-	-	TRBJ1-2	TGTGCCAGCAGCCGAACAGCACGGTCTAACTATGGCTACACCTTC	CASSRTARSNYGYTF
TRBV5-1	-	-	TRBJ2-3	TGCGCCAGCCGGTACCAGGGGATAGATACGCAGTATTTT	CASRYQGIDTQYF
TRBV7-8	TRBD2	few	TRBJ2-4	TGTGCCAGCAGCTTAGGACTAGCGGGAGTAAACATTCAGTACTTC	CASSLGLAGVNIQYF
TRBV3-1	-	few	TRBJ2-7	TGTGCCAGCAGCCAACGTACAGGGTCCTACGAGCAGTACTTC	CASSQRTGSYEQYF
TRBV20-1	-	-	TRBJ2-5	TGCAGTGCTAGGGCACAAGAGACCCAGTACTTC	CSARAQETQYF
TRBV30	-	few	TRBJ2-3	TGTGCCTGGCGGAGCGAGGGAATCTTGGGGGCGCAGTATTTT	CAWRSEGILGAQYF
TRBV4-1	TRBD2	few	TRBJ2-1	TGCGCCAGCAGCCGACTCGGGACTAGCGGGTTAGGTGAGCAGTTCTTC	CASSRLGTSGLGEQFF
TRBV20-1	-	-	TRBJ2-1	TGCAGCGCGGACCTACATCTCAATGAGCAGTTCTTC	CSADLHLNEQFF
TRBV10-1	-	-	TRBJ2-5	TGCGCCAGCAGTGGTAGCGGCTTCCAAGAGACCCAGTACTTC	CASSGSGFQETQYF
TRBV20-1	-	-	TRBJ2-7	TGCAGTGCTAGAGAAGACAGGCCCCACTACGAGCAGTACTTC	CSAREDRPHYEQYF
TRBV11-2	-	-	TRBJ2-1	TGTGCCAGCAGCTTAGTAGGGGGCTTAGGTAGTAGCGGGACGTTAAATGAGCAGTTCTTC	CASSLVGGLGSSGTLNEQFF
TRBV29-1	-	few	TRBJ2-3	TGCAGCGTTGATTCCGGGGGCGATACGCAGTATTTT	CSVDSGGDTQYF